The TCR beta chain under discussion was sequenced for a study of shared clonotypes between healthy human individuals. This clone was observed a handful of times. Other DNA sequences in the same sample also yield this CDR3. The assay was immunoSEQ multiplex PCR, and TCRdb's table has in-frame clones only and misses some. The sample includes fewer than 1 million clones, approximately 96% seen only once; the top ten take around 0.25%. Terminally differentiated effector memory CD45RA+ cells were excluded from the naive CD8 cells, which were CD45RO-negative and positively selected for CCR7. This CDR3 comprises 14 residues. Germline V gene data show CDR1 as SEHNR and CDR2 as FQNEAQ (reference sequence). V was shortened by 4 bases and J by 1 base, with 11 bases between the two germline ends.

This receptor was taken from a man in his thirties or forties in good health. Input material: naive CD8+ T cells sorted from blood. The chain carries TRBV7-9 and TRBJ2-7, with D possibly called TRBD1 or TRBD2 (5 bases each). The CDR3 region is CASSSGTQSYEQYF. For the CDR3, the DNA is TGTGCCAGCAGCTCCGGGACGCAGTCCTACGAGCAGTACTTC.